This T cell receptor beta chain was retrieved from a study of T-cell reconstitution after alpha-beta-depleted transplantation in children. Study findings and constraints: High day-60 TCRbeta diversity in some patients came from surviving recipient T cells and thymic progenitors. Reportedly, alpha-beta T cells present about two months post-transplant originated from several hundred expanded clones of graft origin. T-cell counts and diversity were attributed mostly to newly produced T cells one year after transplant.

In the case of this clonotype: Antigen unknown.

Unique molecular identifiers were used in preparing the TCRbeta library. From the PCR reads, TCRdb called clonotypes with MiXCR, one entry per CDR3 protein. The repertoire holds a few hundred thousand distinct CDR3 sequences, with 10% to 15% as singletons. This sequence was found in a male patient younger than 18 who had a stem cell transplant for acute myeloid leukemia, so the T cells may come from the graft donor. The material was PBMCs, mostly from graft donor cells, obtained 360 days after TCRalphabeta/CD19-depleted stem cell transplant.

This chain's CDR3 is CASSMTSGSYYNEQFF. The CDR3 DNA sequence: TGTGCCAGCAGCATGACTAGCGGGAGTTACTACAATGAGCAGTTCTTC. The V and J genes are TRBV5-6 and TRBJ2-1; 12 bases agree with TRBD2. The V and J ends lost 4 bases and 3 bases, in that order; junction bases with no gene match: 5. The CDR3 runs 16 residues. The germline V gene has CDR1 SGHDT and CDR2 YYEEEE.